This paragraph reports one T cell receptor (beta chain). This clone is classified as medium-sized (0.01 to 0.1%). Its recognized antigen is unknown. No much larger clonotype is one base removed from it; base qualities were not supplied. No treatment had been received by any patient before thyroid surgery. Patient clinical samples collected from about 2011 to 2018 were retrospectively analysed using T-cell receptor beta sequencing. The CDR3 contains 14 residues, cysteine and phenylalanine counted. Only CDR3 DNA is held: 42 bases, read in frame from base 1. As encoded in the germline V gene, CDR1 is SGHDN while CDR2 is FVKESK. V is trimmed back by 5 bases and J by 6 bases, and the junction contains 5 bases that no gene match accounts for. The sample belongs to a study of metastatic and nonmetastatic thyroid tumors (TCRdb year 2020). For the wider study: For patients with malignant and with benign thyroid disease, the researchers compared repertoires between peripheral blood samples and tumor or nodule tissue samples. Study-wide conclusions, independent of this receptor: In both blood and tumor samples, malignant tumors were reported to have significantly higher TCR beta diversity than benign nodules.

Libraries were constructed by PCR. The sequencer listed for this sample is Illumina HiSeq 4000. The TCR beta-chain CDR3 region of each patient was profiled by high-throughput sequencing. From the authors' description of their analysis: Drawing on CDR3 differences between clinicopathological groups, the researchers built a classifier meant to tell apart patients with distant-metastatic papillary thyroid cancer. To measure repertoire diversity the researchers used the Shannon index, while the Morisita-Horn index served to gauge how similar the tumor and blood repertoires were. The public reads were run again by TCRdb, first through fastp at Q25 and then through MiXCR, and only productive beta chains were kept. These V and J calls originate from TCRdb's pipeline instead of the authors' own analysis. The sample has approximately 4,000 clones on record, around 25% of them singletons. Together, the top ten hold 10% of the sample.

This sequence was found in a male donor with papillary thyroid cancer or a benign thyroid nodule (not recorded which). Some clones in this sample may be carry-over from other donors' samples. The sequenced sample consisted of tumor tissue. This chain joins TRBV14 to TRBJ2-2; TRBD2 fits 8 bases in the junction. The DNA reads TGTGCCAGCAGCGAGCGGGAGTTGCCCGGGGAGCTGTTTTTT. The resulting protein is CASSERELPGELFF.